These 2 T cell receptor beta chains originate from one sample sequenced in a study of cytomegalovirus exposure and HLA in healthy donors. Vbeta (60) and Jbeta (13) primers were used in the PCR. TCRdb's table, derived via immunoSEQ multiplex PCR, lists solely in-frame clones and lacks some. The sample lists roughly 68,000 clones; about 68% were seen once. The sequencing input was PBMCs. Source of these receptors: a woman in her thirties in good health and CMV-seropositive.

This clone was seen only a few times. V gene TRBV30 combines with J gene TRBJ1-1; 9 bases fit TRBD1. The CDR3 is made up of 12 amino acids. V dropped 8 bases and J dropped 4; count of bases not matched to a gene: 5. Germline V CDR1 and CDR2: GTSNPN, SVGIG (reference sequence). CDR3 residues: CALQGARTEAFF. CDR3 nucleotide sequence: TGTGCCCTACAGGGGGCGCGCACTGAAGCTTTCTTT.

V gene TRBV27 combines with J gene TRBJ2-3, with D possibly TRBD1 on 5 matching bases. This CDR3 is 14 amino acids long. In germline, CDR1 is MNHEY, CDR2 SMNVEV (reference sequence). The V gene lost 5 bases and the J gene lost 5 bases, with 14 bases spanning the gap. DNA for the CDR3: TGTGCCAGCAGTCTCAGGGTGGGGCGAGATACGCAGTATTTT. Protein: CASSLRVGRDTQYF.